This T cell receptor beta chain originates from a study of OX40 agonist ivuxolimab in advanced cancers. At the level of the whole study: Ivuxolimab, which targeted the costimulatory receptor OX40 (CD134), was an agonistic, fully human IgG2 monoclonal antibody. Intravenous ivuxolimab was administered to patients every 2 weeks at six dose levels: 0.01, 0.1, 0.3, 1.5, 3 and 10 mg/kg. In the dose-escalation cohort, approximately 82% of patients were male, and the mean age was around 65 years with a range of about 20 to 80. Patients were allowed to have had prior anti-PD-1, anti-PD-L1 or anti-CTLA-4 therapy, and roughly 40% of the dose-escalation patients had been treated with checkpoint inhibitors. The monotherapy dose-escalation portion (N ≈ 52 patients) of the phase I ivuxolimab trial is reported in the paper. Partial responses were achieved by three dose-escalation patients, of whom one had hepatocellular carcinoma and two had cutaneous melanoma. The point of sequencing TCRbeta in the periphery was to test whether ivuxolimab changed TCR sequence diversity and drove clonal T-cell expansion. Of the 50 or so patients in dose escalation, 19 had hepatocellular carcinoma, around 15 had melanoma, 9 had renal cell carcinoma and 9 had head and neck cancer.

From a lookup of the germline V gene (reference sequence), CDR1 and CDR2 are GTSNPN and SVGIG. V is clipped by 3 bases and J by 2 bases, and the sequence between their germline boundaries is 9 bases long. The cysteine opens and the phenylalanine closes a CDR3 of 13 amino acids. CDR3 DNA only is kept here, 39 bases in frame from base 1. Study-level results and caveats: Low levels of normalized T-cell clonal expansion were also shown by some nonresponding patients. Which antigens the clonally expanded peripheral T cells were specific for was not determined. At doses of 0.1 to 3.0 mg/kg, clonal expansion of both CD4+ and CD8+ T cells in blood was seen between baseline and week 6. In the 0.1-3.0 mg/kg groups, partial responders were among the patients with the lowest normalized peripheral clonal expansion, particularly in CD8+ T cells. After ivuxolimab, expanded clones were on average more numerous among CD8+ T cells than among CD4+ T cells.

Patients with autoimmune disease history or receiving systemic immunosuppression were excluded from the trial. Peripheral blood for TCR sequencing was collected from all dose cohorts at baseline, on cycle 4 day 1, and on cycle 7 day 1. Samples were obtained from an open-label, multicenter, first-in-human phase I dose-escalation trial of ivuxolimab. Adults with locally advanced or metastatic melanoma, renal cell carcinoma, hepatocellular carcinoma or head and neck squamous cell carcinoma were enrolled in the trial. CD4+ and CD8+ T cells were sorted separately from peripheral blood before TCR sequencing. Worth noting for this clone: There is no known antigen for this receptor. No quality values exist for individual bases; no much larger clone is one base distant.

Genomic DNA was isolated from the sorted cells so that the TCRbeta CDR3 region could be sequenced. TCRbeta CDR3 regions were sequenced using the immunoSEQ Assay. This is the immuneACCESS table as TCRdb keeps it, with only in-frame sequences that have V and J called. A part of the clones is gone; compared with another copy, unresolved V genes explain less than half, and the rest is unexplained. For this sample the table gives roughly 76,000 clones, of which over 75% were detected only once. The ten largest clones add up to roughly 2% of the sample. This TCR derives from an adult with an advanced solid tumor such as melanoma, head and neck, liver or kidney cancer. Recombination joined TRBV30 with TRBJ2-3, and TRBD2 may be the D gene, going by 5 matching bases. The sample in question was CD4+ or CD8+ T cells sorted from blood, obtained in a trial of the OX40 agonist ivuxolimab. The CDR3 protein sequence reads: CAWSGINTDTQYF. The nucleotides are TGTGCCTGGAGCGGGATCAACACAGATACGCAGTATTTT.